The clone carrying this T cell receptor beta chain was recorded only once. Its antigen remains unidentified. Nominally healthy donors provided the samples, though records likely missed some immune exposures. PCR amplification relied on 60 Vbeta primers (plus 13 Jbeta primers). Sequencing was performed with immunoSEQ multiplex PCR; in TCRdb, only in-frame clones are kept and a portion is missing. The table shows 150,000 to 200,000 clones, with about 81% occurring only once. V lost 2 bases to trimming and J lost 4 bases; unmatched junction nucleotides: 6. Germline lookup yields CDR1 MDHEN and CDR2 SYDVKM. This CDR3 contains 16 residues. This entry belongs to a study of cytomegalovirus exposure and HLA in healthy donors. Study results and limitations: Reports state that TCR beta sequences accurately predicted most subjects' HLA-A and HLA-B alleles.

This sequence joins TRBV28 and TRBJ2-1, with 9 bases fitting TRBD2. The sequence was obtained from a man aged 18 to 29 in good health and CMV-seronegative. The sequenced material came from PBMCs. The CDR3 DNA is TGTGCCAGCAGTTTACCCAGCGGGAGGAGTTACAATGAGCAGTTCTTC. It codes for CASSLPSGRSYNEQFF.